This T cell receptor (beta chain) was identified during a study of blood T cell repertoires in COVID-19. Study overall: Samples representing acute and convalescent COVID-19 were sourced from the United States, Italy and Spain. T cells, B-cell-depleted T cells, or PBMCs provided the cDNA or gDNA that served as material.

This CDR3 contains 17 residues. V was cut by 4 bases and J by 3 bases, with 22 bases left in between. Germline V lookup: CDR1 LGHDT, CDR2 YNNKEL (reference sequence). Sequenced by immunoSEQ multiplex PCR; TCRdb stores in-frame clones only, minus some. This sample has 150,000 or so clones, with roughly 80% found just once. This clone was detected a few times. The TCR sequence derives from a woman aged 45-65 years with active or convalescent COVID-19. The chain combines TRBV3-1 (or the pseudogene TRBV3-2) with TRBJ2-7; D might be TRBD1 (5 bases). Material: peripheral blood. The CDR3 DNA is TGTGCCAGCAGCCCCATAAGGGGTCTCACCCTCATCTACGAGCAGTACTTC. The encoded protein is CASSPIRGLTLIYEQYF.